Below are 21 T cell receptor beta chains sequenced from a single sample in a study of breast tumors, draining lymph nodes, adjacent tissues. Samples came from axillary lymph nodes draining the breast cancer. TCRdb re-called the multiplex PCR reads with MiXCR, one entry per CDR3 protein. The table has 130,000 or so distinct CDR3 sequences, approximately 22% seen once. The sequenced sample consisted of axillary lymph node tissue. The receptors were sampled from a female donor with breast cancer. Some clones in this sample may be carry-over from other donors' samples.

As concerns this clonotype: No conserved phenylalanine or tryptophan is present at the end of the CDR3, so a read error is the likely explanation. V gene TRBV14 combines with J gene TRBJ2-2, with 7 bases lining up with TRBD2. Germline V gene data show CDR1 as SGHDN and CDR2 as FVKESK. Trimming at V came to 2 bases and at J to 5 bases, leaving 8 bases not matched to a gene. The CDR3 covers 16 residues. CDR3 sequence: CASSQRREIRTGELFL. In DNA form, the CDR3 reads TGTGCCAGCAGCCAAAGGCGGGAGATTCGTACCGGGGAGCTGTTTCTT.

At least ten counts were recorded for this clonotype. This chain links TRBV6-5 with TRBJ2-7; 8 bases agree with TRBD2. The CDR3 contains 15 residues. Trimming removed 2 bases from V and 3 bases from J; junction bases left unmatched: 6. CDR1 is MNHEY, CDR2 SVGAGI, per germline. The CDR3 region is CASSYASGSSYEQYF. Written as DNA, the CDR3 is TGTGCCAGCAGTTACGCGAGCGGGAGTAGCTACGAGCAGTACTTC.

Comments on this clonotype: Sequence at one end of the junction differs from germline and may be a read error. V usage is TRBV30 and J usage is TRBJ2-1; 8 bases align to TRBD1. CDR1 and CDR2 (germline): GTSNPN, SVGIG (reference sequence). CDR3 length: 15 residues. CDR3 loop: CTWSPTGTGHNEQFF. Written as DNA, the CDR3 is TGTACCTGGAGCCCAACCGGGACAGGACACAATGAGCAGTTCTTC.

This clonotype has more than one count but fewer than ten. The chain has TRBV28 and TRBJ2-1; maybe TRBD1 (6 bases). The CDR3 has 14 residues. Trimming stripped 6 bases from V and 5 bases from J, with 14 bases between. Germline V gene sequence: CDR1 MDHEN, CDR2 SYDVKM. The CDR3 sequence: CASRTGPGHNEQFF. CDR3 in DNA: TGTGCCAGCAGGACAGGACCCGGCCACAATGAGCAGTTCTTC. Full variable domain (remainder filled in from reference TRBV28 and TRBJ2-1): DVKVTQSSRYLVKRTGEKVFLECVQDMDHENMFWYRQDPGLGLRLIYFSYDVKMKEKGDIPEGYSVSREKKERFSLILESASTNQTSMYLCASRTGPGHNEQFFGPGTRLTVL.

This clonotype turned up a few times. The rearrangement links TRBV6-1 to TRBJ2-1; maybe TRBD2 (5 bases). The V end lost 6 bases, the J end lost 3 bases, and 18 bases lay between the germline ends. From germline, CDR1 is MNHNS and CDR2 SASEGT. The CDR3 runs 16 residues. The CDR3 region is CASRPGRGILYNEQFF. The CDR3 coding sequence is TGTGCCAGCAGACCCGGGCGAGGGATACTCTACAATGAGCAGTTCTTC.

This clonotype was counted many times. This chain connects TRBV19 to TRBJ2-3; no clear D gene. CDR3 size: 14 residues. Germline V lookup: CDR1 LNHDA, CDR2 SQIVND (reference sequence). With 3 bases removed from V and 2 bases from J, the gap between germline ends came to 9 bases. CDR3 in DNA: TGTGCCAGTAGTATTGAGATGCACACAGATACGCAGTATTTT. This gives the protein CASSIEMHTDTQYF. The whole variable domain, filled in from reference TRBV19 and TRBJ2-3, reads DGGITQSPKYLFRKEGQNVTLSCEQNLNHDAMYWYRQDPGQGLRLIYYSQIVNDFQKGDIAEGYSVSREKKESFPLTVTSAQKNPTAFYLCASSIEMHTDTQYFGPGTRLTVL.

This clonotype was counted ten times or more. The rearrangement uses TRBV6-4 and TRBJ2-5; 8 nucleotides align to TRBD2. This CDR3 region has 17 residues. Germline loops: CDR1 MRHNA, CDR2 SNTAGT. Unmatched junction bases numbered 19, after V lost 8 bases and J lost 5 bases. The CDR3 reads CASGDRREATPRETQYF. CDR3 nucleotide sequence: TGTGCCAGCGGGGATCGGCGGGAGGCGACCCCTAGGGAGACCCAGTACTTC.

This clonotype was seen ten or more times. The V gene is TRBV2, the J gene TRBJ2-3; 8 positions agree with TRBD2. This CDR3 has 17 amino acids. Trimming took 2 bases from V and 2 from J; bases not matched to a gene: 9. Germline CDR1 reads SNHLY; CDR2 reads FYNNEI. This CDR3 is CASSELTRGGDTDTQYF. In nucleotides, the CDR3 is TGTGCCAGCAGTGAACTTACTCGGGGGGGGGACACAGATACGCAGTATTTT. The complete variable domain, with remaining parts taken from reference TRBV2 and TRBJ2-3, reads EPEVTQTPSHQVTQMGQEVILRCVPISNHLYFYWYRQILGQKVEFLVSFYNNEISEKSEIFDDQFSVERPDGSNFTLKIRSTKLEDSAMYFCASSELTRGGDTDTQYFGPGTRLTVL.

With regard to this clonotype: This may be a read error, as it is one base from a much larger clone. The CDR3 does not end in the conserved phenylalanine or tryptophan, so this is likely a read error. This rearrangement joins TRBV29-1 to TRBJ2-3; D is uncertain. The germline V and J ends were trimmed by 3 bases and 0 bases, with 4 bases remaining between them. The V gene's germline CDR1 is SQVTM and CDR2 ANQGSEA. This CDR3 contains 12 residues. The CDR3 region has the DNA TGCAGCGTTGACTCGAGCACAGATACGCAGTATTCT. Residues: CSVDSSTDTQYS.

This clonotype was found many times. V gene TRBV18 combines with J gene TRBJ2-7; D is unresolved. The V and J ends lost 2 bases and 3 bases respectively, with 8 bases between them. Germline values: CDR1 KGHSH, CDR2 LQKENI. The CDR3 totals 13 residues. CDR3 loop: CASSPTHLYEQYF. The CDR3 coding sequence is TGTGCCAGCTCACCAACACATCTCTACGAGCAGTACTTC.

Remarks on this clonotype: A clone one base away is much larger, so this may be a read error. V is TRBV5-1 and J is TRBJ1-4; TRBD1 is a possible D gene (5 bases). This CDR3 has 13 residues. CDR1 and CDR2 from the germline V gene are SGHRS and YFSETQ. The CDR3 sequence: CASSDGTNEKLFF. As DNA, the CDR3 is TGTGCCAGCAGCGACGGGACTAATGAGAAACTGTTTTTT.

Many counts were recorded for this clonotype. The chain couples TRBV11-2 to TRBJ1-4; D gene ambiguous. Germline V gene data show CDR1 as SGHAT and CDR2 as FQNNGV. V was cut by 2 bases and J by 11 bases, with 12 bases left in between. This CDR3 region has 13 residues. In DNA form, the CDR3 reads TGTGCCAGCAGCTTAAGCTCTGTGAGCAAACTGTTTTTT. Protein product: CASSLSSVSKLFF.

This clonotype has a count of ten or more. CDR3 loop: CASSVQINYGYTF. The CDR3 DNA reads TGTGCCAGCAGTGTTCAAATTAACTATGGCTACACCTTC. This rearrangement joins TRBV2 to TRBJ1-2; D not certain. The CDR3 has 13 residues. Germline V gene data show CDR1 as SNHLY and CDR2 as FYNNEI. Trimming pared 4 bases from V and 1 base from J, leaving 7 bases between. The full variable domain, its missing parts supplied by reference TRBV2 and TRBJ1-2, is EPEVTQTPSHQVTQMGQEVILRCVPISNHLYFYWYRQILGQKVEFLVSFYNNEISEKSEIFDDQFSVERPDGSNFTLKIRSTKLEDSAMYFCASSVQINYGYTFGSGTRLTVV.

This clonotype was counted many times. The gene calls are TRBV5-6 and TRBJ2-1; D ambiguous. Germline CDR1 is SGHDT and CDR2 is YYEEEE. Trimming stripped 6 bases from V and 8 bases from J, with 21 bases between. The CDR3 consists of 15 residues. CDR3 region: CASTSLGPQPYEQFF. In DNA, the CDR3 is TGTGCCAGCACTTCCCTCGGGCCTCAGCCCTATGAGCAGTTCTTC.

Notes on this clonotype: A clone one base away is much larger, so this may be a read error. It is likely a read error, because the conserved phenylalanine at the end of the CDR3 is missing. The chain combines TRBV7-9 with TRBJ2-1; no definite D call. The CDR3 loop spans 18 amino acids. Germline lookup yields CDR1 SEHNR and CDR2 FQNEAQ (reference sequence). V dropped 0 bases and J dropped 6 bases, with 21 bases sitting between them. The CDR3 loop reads CASSLALSRQERFNEQFL. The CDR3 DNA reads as TGTGCCAGCAGCTTAGCTCTGTCTAGGCAAGAGCGCTTCAATGAGCAGTTCCTC.

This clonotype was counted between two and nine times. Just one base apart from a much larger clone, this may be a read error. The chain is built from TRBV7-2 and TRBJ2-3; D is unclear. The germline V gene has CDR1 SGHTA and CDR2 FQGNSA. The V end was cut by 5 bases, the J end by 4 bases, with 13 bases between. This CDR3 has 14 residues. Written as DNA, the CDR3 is TGTGCCAGCAGCCCAAAACCCCGCGCAGATACGCAGTATTTT. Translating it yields CASSPKPRADTQYF.

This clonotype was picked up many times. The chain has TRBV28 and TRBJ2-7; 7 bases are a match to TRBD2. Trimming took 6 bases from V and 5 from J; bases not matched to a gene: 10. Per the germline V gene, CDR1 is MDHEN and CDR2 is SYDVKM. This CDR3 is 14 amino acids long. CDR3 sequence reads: CASSPRLAGDEQYF. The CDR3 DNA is TGTGCCAGCAGCCCGCGACTAGCCGGGGACGAGCAGTACTTC.

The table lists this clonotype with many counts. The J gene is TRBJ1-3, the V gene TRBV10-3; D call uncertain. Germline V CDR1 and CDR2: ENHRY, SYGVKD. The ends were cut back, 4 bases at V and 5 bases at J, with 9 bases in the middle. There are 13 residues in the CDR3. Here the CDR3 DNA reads TGTGCCATCAGTGGCGGGTTCAGAAACACCATATATTTT. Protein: CAISGGFRNTIYF.

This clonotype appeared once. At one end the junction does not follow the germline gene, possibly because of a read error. Here the CDR3 DNA reads TGCAGTGCTAGTGGACTGGCGGGAGTTGAGCGGTACTTC. Translating it yields CSASGLAGVERYF. The gene calls are TRBV20-1 and TRBJ2-7; TRBD2 agrees at 7 bases. The CDR3 length is 13 residues. Germline CDR1 DFQATT, CDR2 SNEGSKA (reference sequence).

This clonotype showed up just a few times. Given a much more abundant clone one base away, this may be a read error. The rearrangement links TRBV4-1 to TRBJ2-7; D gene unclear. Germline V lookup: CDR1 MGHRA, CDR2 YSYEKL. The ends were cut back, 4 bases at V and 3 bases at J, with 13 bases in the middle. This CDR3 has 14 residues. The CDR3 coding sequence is TGCGCCAGCAGCCCCGACAAGGTTCTCTACGAGCAGTACTTC. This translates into CASSPDKVLYEQYF.

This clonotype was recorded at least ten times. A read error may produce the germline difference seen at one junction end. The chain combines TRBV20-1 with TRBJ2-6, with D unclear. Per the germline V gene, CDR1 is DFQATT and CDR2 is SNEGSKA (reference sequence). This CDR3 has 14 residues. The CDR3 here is CSAHSYSGTNVLTF. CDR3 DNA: TGCAGTGCCCACTCGTACTCTGGGACCAACGTCCTGACTTTC.